Shown below are 6 T cell receptor beta chains from a single sample sequenced in a study of T cells after yellow fever vaccination. MiXCR, applied by TCRdb to the 5' RACE reads, yields one record per CDR3 protein. Among 450,000 to 550,000 distinct CDR3 sequences listed, about a fifth were seen once. The sample was PBMCs, taken roughly 23 days after the first yellow fever vaccination. Source of these receptors: a man between 18 and 35 years old who received the YFV17D yellow fever vaccine.

The CDR3 nucleotides are TGCAGTGCAATACTAGCGGGGGTTATCTACAATGAGCAGTTCTTC. Translation gives CSAILAGVIYNEQFF. The chain combines TRBV20-1 with TRBJ2-1, with 11 nucleotides matching TRBD2. From germline, CDR1 is DFQATT and CDR2 SNEGSKA (reference sequence). The CDR3 covers 15 residues. Losses at the gene ends were 6 bases for V and 3 bases for J; bases not matched to a gene: 7.

This rearrangement joins TRBV12-3 or TRBV12-4 to TRBJ1-6; D ambiguous. The ends were cut back, 4 bases at V and 7 bases at J, with 8 bases in the middle. The CDR3 extends over 13 amino acids. DNA for the CDR3: TGTGCCAGCAGTTCACTCAGGAATTCACCCCTCCACTTT. Translating it yields CASSSLRNSPLHF.

The rearrangement joins TRBV6-7 to TRBJ2-7; D possibly corresponds to TRBD2 (5 bases). TRBV6-7 belongs to the ORF category, with a function that is uncertain. With 7 bases removed from V and 11 bases from J, the gap between germline ends came to 21 bases. The CDR3 contains 13 residues. CDR3: CASKGSSARGEYF. CDR3 coding DNA: TGTGCCAGCAAAGGGAGCAGCGCTCGTGGGGAGTACTTC.

The V and J genes are TRBV5-5 and TRBJ1-1; D is possibly TRBD1 (6 bases). The CDR3 loop spans 14 amino acids. The germline gives CDR1 SGHKS, CDR2 YYEKEE (reference sequence). Trimming left V 0 bases short and J 4 bases short, with 10 bases between. The CDR3 loop is CASSLAGATTEAFF. CDR3 DNA: TGTGCCAGCAGCTTGGCGGGGGCTACCACTGAAGCTTTCTTT.

This clonotype appeared a few times. This sequence joins TRBV7-6 and TRBJ1-4; a weak D match, TRBD1 (6 bases). V was pared by 1 base and J by 6 bases, with 9 bases between. The CDR3 totals 14 residues. The germline V gene has CDR1 SGHVS and CDR2 FNYEAQ. CDR3 loop: CASSLGGADEKLFF. The DNA for the CDR3 is TGTGCCAGCAGCTTAGGGGGGGCCGATGAAAAACTGTTTTTT. The whole variable domain, remainder taken from reference TRBV7-6 and TRBJ1-4, is GAGVSQSPRYKVTKRGQDVALRCDPISGHVSLYWYRQALGQGPEFLTYFNYEAQQDKSGLPNDRFSAERPEGSISTLTIQRTEQRDSAMYRCASSLGGADEKLFFGSGTQLSVL.

The sample holds many counts of this clonotype. The rearrangement joins TRBV4-2 to TRBJ2-2, with 11 bases that match TRBD2. Unmatched junction bases numbered 10, after V lost 4 bases and J lost 0 bases. The CDR3 contains 19 residues. Germline values: CDR1 LGHNA, CDR2 YNFKEQ. CDR3 protein: CASSRSLAGVFANTGELFF. As DNA, the CDR3 is TGTGCCAGCAGCCGCTCACTAGCGGGGGTGTTCGCGAACACCGGGGAGCTGTTTTTT.